The T cell receptor beta chain described here comes from a study of T-cell reconstitution after alpha-beta-depleted transplantation in children (dated by TCRdb to 2015 to 2016). Notes on the research overall: Using TCR repertoire profiling, the study quantitatively followed how T-cell immune reconstitution unfolded in children after TCRalphabeta/CD19-depleted allogeneic hematopoietic cell transplantation. Here is what the overall study found, with its caveats: The apparently early recovery of alphabetaT-cell counts about two months after transplant reportedly depended on only several hundred rapidly expanded clones that came from non-depleted graft cells. In some patients, the high TCRbeta diversity seen at day 60 was put down to recipient T cells and intrathymic progenitors that had survived conditioning. Hyperexpanded clone frequencies declined over subsequent months; after one year, T-cell counts and TCRbeta diversity were mostly attributed to newly produced T cells.

This clonotype was detected many times. It lacks a known antigen. It has no much larger one-base neighbor in the sample; base qualities were not kept. The library came from PCR. This sample was sequenced with an Illumina HiSeq 2500. To normalize quantification of the TCRbeta repertoire, the TCR libraries were built with molecular barcoding that relied on unique molecular identifiers. TCRdb trimmed public reads at Q25 via fastp, called clones via MiXCR and kept in-frame beta chains. Every distinct CDR3 protein forms one entry, paired with its most common genes and DNA. This sample lists 200,000 to 250,000 distinct CDR3 sequences; around 9.9% were detected once. Jointly, the top ten make up roughly 28% of the sample. V is reduced by 11 bases and J by 7 bases, leaving a spacing of 12 bases between them. The germline V gene encodes CDR1 MDHEN and CDR2 SYDVKM. Including the terminal cysteine and phenylalanine, the CDR3 comprises 11 residues. Only the CDR3 region is kept as DNA, spanning 33 bases read in frame from base 1.

The meaning of the sample's treatment or condition label: allogeneic hematopoietic cell transplantation with graft depleted of TCRalphabeta T cells and CD19 B cells. TCRalphabeta/CD19-depleted allogeneic hematopoietic cell grafts were given to the transplant recipients, all of whom were children. The TCR was taken from a child younger than two with acute myeloid leukemia, due to receive a stem cell transplant. Source: PBMCs, taken before TCRalphabeta/CD19-depleted stem cell transplant. The chain is assembled from TRBV28 and TRBJ1-5; possibly the D gene is TRBD1, per 6 matching bases. The sequence in DNA is TGTGCCTCAGGGAGGGGGCAGCCCCAGCATTTT. This translates into CASGRGQPQHF.